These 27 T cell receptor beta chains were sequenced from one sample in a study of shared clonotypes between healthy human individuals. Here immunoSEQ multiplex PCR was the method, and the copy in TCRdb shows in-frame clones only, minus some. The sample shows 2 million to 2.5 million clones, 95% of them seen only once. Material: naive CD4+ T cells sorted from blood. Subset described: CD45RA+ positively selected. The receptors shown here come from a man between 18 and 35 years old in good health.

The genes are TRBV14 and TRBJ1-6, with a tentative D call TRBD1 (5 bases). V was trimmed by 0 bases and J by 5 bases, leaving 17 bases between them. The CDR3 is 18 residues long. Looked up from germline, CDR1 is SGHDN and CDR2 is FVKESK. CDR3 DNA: TGTGCCAGCAGCCAAGAGACCGTGACCGGGGCCAATAATTCACCCCTCCACTTT. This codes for CASSQETVTGANNSPLHF.

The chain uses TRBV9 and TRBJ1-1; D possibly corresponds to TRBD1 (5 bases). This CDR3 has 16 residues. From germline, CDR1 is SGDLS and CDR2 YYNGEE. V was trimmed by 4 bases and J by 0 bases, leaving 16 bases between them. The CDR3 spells CASSSRGGSVNTEAFF. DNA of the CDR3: TGTGCCAGCAGCTCGCGCGGGGGGTCGGTGAACACTGAAGCTTTCTTT.

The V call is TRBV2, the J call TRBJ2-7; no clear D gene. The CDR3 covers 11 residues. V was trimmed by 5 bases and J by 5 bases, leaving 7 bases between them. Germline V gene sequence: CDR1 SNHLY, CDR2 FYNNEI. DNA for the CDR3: TGTGCCAGCAGTCTCGCCCACGAGCAGTACTTC. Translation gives CASSLAHEQYF.

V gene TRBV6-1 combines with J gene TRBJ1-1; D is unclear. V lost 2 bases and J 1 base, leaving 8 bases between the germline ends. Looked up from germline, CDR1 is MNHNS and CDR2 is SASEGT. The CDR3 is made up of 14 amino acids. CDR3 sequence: CASSERWENTEAFF. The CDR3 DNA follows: TGTGCCAGCAGTGAAAGGTGGGAGAACACTGAAGCTTTCTTT.

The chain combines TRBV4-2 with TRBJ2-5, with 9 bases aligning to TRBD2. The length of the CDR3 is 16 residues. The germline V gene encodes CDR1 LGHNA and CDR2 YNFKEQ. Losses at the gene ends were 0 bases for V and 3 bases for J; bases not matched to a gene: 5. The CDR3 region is CASSQERGGSEETQYF. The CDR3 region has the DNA TGTGCCAGCAGCCAAGAGCGGGGGGGCTCCGAAGAGACCCAGTACTTC.

CDR3 loop: CASNSAGGPPGQFF. For the CDR3, the DNA is TGCGCCAGCAATTCTGCGGGAGGGCCCCCGGGGCAGTTCTTC. The rearrangement links TRBV5-1 to TRBJ2-1; 9 nucleotides line up with TRBD2. Germline CDR1 reads SGHRS; CDR2 reads YFSETQ. The CDR3 is made up of 14 amino acids. V dropped 6 bases and J dropped 12; count of bases not matched to a gene: 13. The whole variable domain, filled in from reference TRBV5-1 and TRBJ2-1, reads KAGVTQTPRYLIKTRGQQVTLSCSPISGHRSVSWYQQTPGQGLQFLFEYFSETQRNKGNFPGRFSGRQFSNSRSEMNVSTLELGDSALYLCASNSAGGPPGQFFGPGTRLTVL.

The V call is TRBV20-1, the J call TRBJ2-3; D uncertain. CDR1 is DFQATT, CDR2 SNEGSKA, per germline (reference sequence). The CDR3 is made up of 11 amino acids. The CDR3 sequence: CCPESLDTQYF. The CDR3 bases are TGCTGCCCAGAGAGTTTGGATACGCAGTATTTT.

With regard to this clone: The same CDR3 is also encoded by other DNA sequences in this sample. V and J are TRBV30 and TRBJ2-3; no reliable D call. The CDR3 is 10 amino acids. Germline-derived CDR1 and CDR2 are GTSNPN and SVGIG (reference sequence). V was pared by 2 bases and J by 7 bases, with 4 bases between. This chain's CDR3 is CAWSRNTQYF. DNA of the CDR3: TGTGCCTGGAGTCGGAATACGCAGTATTTT.

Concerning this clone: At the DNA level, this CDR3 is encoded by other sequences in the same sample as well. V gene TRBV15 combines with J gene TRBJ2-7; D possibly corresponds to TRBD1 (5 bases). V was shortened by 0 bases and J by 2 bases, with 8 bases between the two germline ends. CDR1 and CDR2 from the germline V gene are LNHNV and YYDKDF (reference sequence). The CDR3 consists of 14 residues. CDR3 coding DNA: TGTGCCACCAGCAGAGATACAGGTACCTACGAGCAGTACTTC. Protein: CATSRDTGTYEQYF.

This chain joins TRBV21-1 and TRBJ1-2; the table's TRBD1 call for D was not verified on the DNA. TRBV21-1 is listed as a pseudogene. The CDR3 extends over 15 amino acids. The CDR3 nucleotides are TGTGCCAGCAGCACCGGACAGGGGGAGAACTATGGCTACACCTTC. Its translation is CASSTGQGENYGYTF.

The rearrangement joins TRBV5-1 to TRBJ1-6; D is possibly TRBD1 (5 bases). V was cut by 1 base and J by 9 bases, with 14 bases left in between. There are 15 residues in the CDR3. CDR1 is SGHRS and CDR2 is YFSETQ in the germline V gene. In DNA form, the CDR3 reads TGCGCCAGCAGCTTGAGCGGGACCATGGGTTCACCCCTCCACTTT. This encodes CASSLSGTMGSPLHF.

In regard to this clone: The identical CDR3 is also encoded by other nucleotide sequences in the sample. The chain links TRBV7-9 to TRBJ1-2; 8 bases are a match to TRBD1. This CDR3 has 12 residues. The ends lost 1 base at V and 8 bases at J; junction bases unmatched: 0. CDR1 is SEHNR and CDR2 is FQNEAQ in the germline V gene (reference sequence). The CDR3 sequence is CASSLGTGGYTF. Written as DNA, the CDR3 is TGTGCCAGCAGCTTAGGGACAGGGGGCTACACCTTC. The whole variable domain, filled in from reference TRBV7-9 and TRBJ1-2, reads DTGVSQNPRHKITKRGQNVTFRCDPISEHNRLYWYRQTLGQGPEFLTYFQNEAQLEKSRLLSDRFSAERPKGSFSTLEIQRTEQGDSAMYLCASSLGTGGYTFGSGTRLTVV.

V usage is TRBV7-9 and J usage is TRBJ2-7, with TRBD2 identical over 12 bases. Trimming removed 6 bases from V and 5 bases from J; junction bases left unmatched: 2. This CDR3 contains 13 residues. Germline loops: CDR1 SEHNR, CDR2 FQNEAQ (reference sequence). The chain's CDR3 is CASSRTSGNEQYF. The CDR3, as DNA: TGTGCCAGCAGTCGGACTAGCGGGAACGAGCAGTACTTC.

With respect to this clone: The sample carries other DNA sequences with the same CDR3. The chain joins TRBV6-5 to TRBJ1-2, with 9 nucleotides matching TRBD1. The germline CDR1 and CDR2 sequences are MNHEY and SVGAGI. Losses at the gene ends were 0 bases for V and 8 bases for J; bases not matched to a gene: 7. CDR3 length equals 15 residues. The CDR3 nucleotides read TGTGCCAGCAGTTACTCCCCCACAGGGGGCTACGGCTACACCTTC. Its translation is CASSYSPTGGYGYTF.

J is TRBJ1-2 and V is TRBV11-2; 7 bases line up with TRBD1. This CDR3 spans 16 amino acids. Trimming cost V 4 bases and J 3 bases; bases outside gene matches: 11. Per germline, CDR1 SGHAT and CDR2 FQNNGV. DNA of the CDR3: TGTGCCAGCAGCTCGTCCGGGACAGCGCAATACTATGGCTACACCTTC. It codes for CASSSSGTAQYYGYTF.

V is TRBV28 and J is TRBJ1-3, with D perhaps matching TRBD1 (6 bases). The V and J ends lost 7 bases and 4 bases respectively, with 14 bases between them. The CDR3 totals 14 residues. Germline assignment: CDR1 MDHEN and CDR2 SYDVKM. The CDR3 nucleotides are TGTGCCAGCACCGACGGGGGGCCGGGAAACACCATATATTTT. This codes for CASTDGGPGNTIYF.

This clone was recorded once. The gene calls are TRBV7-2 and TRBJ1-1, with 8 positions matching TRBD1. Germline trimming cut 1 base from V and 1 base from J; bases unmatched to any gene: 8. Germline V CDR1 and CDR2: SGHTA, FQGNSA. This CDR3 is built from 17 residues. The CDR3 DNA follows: TGTGCCAGCAGCTTAGACCAGGGGGCCTTAGGGAACACTGAAGCTTTCTTT. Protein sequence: CASSLDQGALGNTEAFF. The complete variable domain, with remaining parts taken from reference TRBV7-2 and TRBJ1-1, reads GAGVSQSPSNKVTEKGKDVELRCDPISGHTALYWYRQSLGQGLEFLIYFQGNSAPDKSGLPSDRFSAERTGGSVSTLTIQRTQQEDSAVYLCASSLDQGALGNTEAFFGQGTRLTVV.

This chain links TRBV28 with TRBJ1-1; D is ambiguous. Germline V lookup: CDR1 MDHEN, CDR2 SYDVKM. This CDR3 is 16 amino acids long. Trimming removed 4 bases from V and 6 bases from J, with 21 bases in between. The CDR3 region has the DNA TGTGCCAGCAGTTCCCGTGGGAGCCCCCGATGGGCTGAAGCTTTCTTT. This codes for CASSSRGSPRWAEAFF.

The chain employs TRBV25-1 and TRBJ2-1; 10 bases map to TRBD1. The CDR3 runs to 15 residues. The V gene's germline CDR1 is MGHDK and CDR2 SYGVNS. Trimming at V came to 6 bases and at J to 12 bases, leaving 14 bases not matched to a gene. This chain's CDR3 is CASSPSTGGNIGQFF. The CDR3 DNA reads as TGTGCCAGCAGCCCCTCGACAGGGGGCAATATAGGGCAGTTCTTC.

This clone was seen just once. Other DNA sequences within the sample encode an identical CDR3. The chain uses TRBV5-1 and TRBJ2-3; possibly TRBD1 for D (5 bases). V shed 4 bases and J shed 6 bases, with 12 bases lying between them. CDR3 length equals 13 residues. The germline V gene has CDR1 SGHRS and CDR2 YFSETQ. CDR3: CASSLTGPDTQYF. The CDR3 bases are TGCGCCAGCAGCCTAACAGGACCCGATACGCAGTATTTT.

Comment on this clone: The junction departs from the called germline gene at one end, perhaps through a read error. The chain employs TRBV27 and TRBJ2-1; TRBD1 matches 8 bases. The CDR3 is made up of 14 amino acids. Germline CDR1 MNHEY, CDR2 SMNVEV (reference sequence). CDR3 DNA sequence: TGTGCCAGCAGCGGGACAGGCTCCCACAATGAGCAGTTCTTC. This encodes CASSGTGSHNEQFF.

CDR3 sequence (DNA): TGTGCCAGCAGCCCTGCCCTCAAGCCCAATGAGCAGTTCTTC. It yields the protein CASSPALKPNEQFF. The chain employs TRBV13 and TRBJ2-1; D not resolved. This CDR3 spans 14 amino acids. Germline-derived CDR1 and CDR2 are PRHDT and FYEKMQ (reference sequence). V was pared by 5 bases and J by 6 bases, with 14 bases between.

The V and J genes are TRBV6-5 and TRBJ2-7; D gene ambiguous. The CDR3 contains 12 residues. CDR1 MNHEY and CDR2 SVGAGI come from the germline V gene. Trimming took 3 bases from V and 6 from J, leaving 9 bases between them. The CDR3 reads CASSYGWSEQYF. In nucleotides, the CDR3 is TGTGCCAGCAGTTATGGGTGGAGCGAGCAGTACTTC.

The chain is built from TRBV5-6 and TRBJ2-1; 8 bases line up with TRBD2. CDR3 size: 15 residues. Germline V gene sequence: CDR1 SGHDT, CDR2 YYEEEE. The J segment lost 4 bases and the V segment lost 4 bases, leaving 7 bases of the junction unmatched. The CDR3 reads CASSAGTRAYNEQFF. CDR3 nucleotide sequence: TGTGCCAGCAGCGCCGGGACTAGGGCGTACAATGAGCAGTTCTTC.

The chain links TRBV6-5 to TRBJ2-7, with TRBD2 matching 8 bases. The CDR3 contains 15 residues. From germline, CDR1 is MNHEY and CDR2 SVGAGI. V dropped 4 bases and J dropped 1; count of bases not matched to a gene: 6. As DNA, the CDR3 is TGTGCCAGCAGTTTTATAGCGGGATTGTCCTACGAGCAGTACTTC. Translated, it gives CASSFIAGLSYEQYF.

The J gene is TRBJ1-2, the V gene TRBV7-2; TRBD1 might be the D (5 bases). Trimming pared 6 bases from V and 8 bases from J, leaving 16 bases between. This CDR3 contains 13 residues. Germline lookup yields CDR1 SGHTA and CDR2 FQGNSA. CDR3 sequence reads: CASSPNQGIGYTF. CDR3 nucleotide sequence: TGTGCCAGCAGTCCGAATCAGGGTATCGGCTACACCTTC.

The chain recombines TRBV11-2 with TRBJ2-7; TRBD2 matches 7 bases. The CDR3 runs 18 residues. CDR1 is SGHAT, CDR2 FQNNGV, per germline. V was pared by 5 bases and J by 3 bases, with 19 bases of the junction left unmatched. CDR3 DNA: TGTGCCAGCAGCAAAATTAGAGGGGAGTCGAGCGGGAACTACGAGCAGTACTTC. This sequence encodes CASSKIRGESSGNYEQYF.